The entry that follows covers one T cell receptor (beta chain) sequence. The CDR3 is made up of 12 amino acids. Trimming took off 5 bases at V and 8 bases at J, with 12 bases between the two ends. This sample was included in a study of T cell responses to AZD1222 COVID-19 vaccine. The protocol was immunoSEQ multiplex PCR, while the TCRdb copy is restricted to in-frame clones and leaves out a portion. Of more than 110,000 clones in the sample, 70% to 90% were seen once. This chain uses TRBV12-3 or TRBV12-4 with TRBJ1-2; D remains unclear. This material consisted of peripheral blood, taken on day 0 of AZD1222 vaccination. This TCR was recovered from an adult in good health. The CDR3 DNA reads TGTGCCAGCAGTCACCTGACGAGGGGCTACACCTTC. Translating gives CASSHLTRGYTF.